The next 2 T cell receptor beta chains were all read from a single sample in a study of vaccination and CD4 T cells after COVID-19. The Oncomine TCR Beta short-read assay was applied to DNA of cultured CD4+ T cells. One entry per CDR3 protein results from TCRdb running MiXCR on the PCR reads. The table lists roughly 4,700 distinct CDR3 sequences, around 82% of them singletons, with about 50% in the top ten. Treatment: approximately 9-day PBMC culture with coronavirus spike peptide pools or control peptides (ViraFEST assay). Their recognized antigens are unknown. The specimen sequenced was CD4+ T cells from blood, cultured in vitro. The source is a human donor who had recovered from COVID-19.

This sequence joins TRBV19 and TRBJ2-5; D is uncertain. Looked up from germline, CDR1 is LNHDA and CDR2 is SQIVND (reference sequence). This CDR3 is 13 amino acids long. V lost 5 bases and J lost 0, with 7 bases in between. Here the CDR3 reads CASSARYQETQYF. For the CDR3, the DNA is TGTGCCAGTAGTGCCCGGTACCAAGAGACCCAGTACTTC.

This clonotype showed up just once. The V call is TRBV20-1, the J call TRBJ2-3, with TRBD2 identical over 8 bases. The CDR3 totals 16 residues. Germline V gene data show CDR1 as DFQATT and CDR2 as SNEGSKA (reference sequence). J gave up 1 base and V 2 bases, and 8 bases lay outside the gene matches. CDR3: CSARYGGALRTDTQYF. Written as DNA, the CDR3 is TGCAGTGCTAGATACGGGGGGGCGCTACGCACAGATACGCAGTATTTT.